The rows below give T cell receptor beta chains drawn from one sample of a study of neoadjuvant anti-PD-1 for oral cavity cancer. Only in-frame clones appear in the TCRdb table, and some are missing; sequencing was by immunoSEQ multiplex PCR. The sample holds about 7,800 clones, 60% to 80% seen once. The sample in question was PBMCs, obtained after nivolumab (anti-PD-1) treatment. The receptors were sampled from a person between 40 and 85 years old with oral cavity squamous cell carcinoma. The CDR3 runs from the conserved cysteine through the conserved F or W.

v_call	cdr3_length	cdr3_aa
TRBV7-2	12	CASSSPGREQFF
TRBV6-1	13	CASTLDGNQPQHF
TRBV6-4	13	CASSETVNSPLHF
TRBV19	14	CASSPQGATDTQYF
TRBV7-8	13	CASSLVLVGEAFF
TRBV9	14	CASSVGTYNSPLHF
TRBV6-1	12	CASSEYPGRNTF
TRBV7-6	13	CASSSRQTYEQYF
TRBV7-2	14	CASSLDQGRSEQYF
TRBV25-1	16	CASSEWGTTGNTEAFF
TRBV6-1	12	CASWERGYGYTF
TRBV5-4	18	CASSHQRPGQGWNTEAFF
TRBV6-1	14	CASSGLAGNYEQYF
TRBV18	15	CASSKQGQVDSPLHF
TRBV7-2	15	CASSQNRAINQPQHF
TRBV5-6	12	CASNDRAYGYTF
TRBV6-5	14	CASSYEGETYEQYF
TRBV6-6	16	CASRGDLGIGHQPQHF
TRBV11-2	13	CASSLEVGDEQFF
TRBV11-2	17	CASSLWSLAGGLREQYF
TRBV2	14	CASAVGDVNNEQFF
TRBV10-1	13	CASSIGTGYEQYF
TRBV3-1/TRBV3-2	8	CASSQQYF
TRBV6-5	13	CASSYSLGDTIYF